The 25 T cell receptor beta chains below all came from one sample that was sequenced in a study of regulatory T cells in long-lasting Graves disease. As to time point: newly diagnosed GD, antithyroid drugs for less than 3 months. The TCR library was made from RNA that had been extracted from PBMCs in TRIzol. Arm-PCR of CDR3 regions and iRepertoire HTBI primers were the basis on which TCR beta libraries were built. TCRdb recomputed calls from the multiplex PCR reads with MiXCR, one row per CDR3 protein. The sample lists 360,000 or so distinct CDR3 sequences, roughly 17% occurring once. The data also belong to a second study, concerning T cells in Graves' hyperthyroidism and ophthalmopathy.

Sequencing was performed on peripheral blood mononuclear cells (PBMCs), taken at new diagnosis, from a patient treated with antithyroid drugs. The receptor set was obtained from a man between 40 and 49 years old with Graves disease.

This rearrangement joins TRBV2 to TRBJ2-7, with TRBD1 matching 10 bases. J lost 0 bases, V lost 7 bases, and 6 bases had no gene match. Germline V gene sequence: CDR1 SNHLY, CDR2 FYNNEI. CDR3 size: 15 residues. CDR3 protein: CASNRDRGSSYEQYF. The DNA for the CDR3 is TGTGCCAGCAATCGGGACAGGGGAAGCTCCTACGAGCAGTACTTC.

A few counts support this clonotype. The chain combines TRBV28 with TRBJ2-3; D tentatively reads TRBD1 or TRBD2 (6 bases each). CDR3 length equals 15 residues. Germline CDR1 and CDR2: MDHEN and SYDVKM. V was shortened by 5 bases and J by 4 bases, with 16 bases between the two germline ends. Here the CDR3 reads CASSQVGGRADTQYF. The DNA for the CDR3 is TGTGCCAGCAGTCAAGTAGGGGGGAGAGCAGATACGCAGTATTTT.

This clonotype was recorded at least ten times. The chain carries TRBV2 and TRBJ1-5, with D possibly being TRBD1 (5 bases). Germline assignment: CDR1 SNHLY and CDR2 FYNNEI. Trimming removed 6 bases from V and 6 bases from J, with 12 bases in between. The length of the CDR3 is 13 residues. This CDR3 reads CASRQGSRQPQHF. In DNA form, the CDR3 reads TGTGCCAGCAGGCAGGGATCACGTCAGCCCCAGCATTTT.

This clonotype was recorded at least ten times. J is TRBJ2-7 and V is TRBV28, with TRBD1 matching over 7 bases. Germline trimming cut 11 bases from V and 3 bases from J; bases unmatched to any gene: 10. The CDR3 runs 13 residues. CDR1 MDHEN and CDR2 SYDVKM come from the germline V gene. For the CDR3, the DNA is TGTGCCTCCTTGGGGACAGAAGGCTACGAGCAGTACTTC. Its protein is CASLGTEGYEQYF. Combining the CDR3 with reference TRBV28 and TRBJ2-7 gives the whole variable domain DVKVTQSSRYLVKRTGEKVFLECVQDMDHENMFWYRQDPGLGLRLIYFSYDVKMKEKGDIPEGYSVSREKKERFSLILESASTNQTSMYLCASLGTEGYEQYFGPGTRLTVT.

This clonotype showed up many times. V is TRBV28 and J is TRBJ2-7, with TRBD2 matching over 11 bases. After removal of 4 bases from V and 2 bases from J, the junction contained 7 bases not matched to a gene. The CDR3 has 16 residues. From germline, CDR1 is MDHEN and CDR2 SYDVKM. The CDR3 bases are TGTGCCAGCAGTTCCTTTAGCGGGGGGGCCACCTACGAGCAGTACTTC. Translated: CASSSFSGGATYEQYF.

The chain carries TRBV30 and TRBJ2-3; D call uncertain. The CDR3 length is 13 residues. Germline CDR1 GTSNPN, CDR2 SVGIG (reference sequence). V was trimmed by 0 bases and J by 6 bases, leaving 10 bases between them. The chain's CDR3 is CAWSVRTVDTQYF. The CDR3 DNA sequence: TGTGCCTGGAGTGTACGGACGGTCGATACGCAGTATTTT.

This clonotype showed up many times. The chain recombines TRBV24-1 with TRBJ2-4; D might be TRBD1 (6 bases). The CDR3 runs to 11 residues. Trimming cost V 6 bases and J 14 bases, with 13 bases left between them. Germline V lookup: CDR1 KGHDR, CDR2 SFDVKD. CDR3 residues: CATSHDRRKYF. Here the CDR3 DNA reads TGTGCCACCAGTCATGACAGGAGAAAGTACTTC.

This clonotype has only a few counts. This rearrangement joins TRBV19 to TRBJ1-1, with TRBD1 matching over 9 bases. The V gene's germline CDR1 is LNHDA and CDR2 SQIVND (reference sequence). Trimming at V came to 7 bases and at J to 6 bases, leaving 9 bases not matched to a gene. The CDR3 runs to 14 residues. The CDR3 loop is CASNLDRGIAEAFF. CDR3 sequence (DNA): TGTGCCAGTAACCTCGACAGGGGGATTGCTGAAGCTTTCTTT.

A remark on this clonotype: A much larger clone lies a single base off, so this may be a read error. The chain combines TRBV12-3 or TRBV12-4 with TRBJ1-6; a weak D match, TRBD1 (6 bases). The CDR3 extends over 11 amino acids. V was trimmed by 4 bases and J by 15 bases, leaving 10 bases between them. CDR3 loop: CASSSRGRLHF. Here the CDR3 DNA reads TGTGCCAGCAGTTCCCGGGGGCGCCTCCACTTT.

There are many counts of this clonotype. This chain uses TRBV5-4 with TRBJ2-3, with D possibly being TRBD2 (6 bases). V was clipped by 0 bases and J by 1 base, with 12 bases between them. CDR1 is SGHNT and CDR2 is YYREEE in the germline V gene (reference sequence). There are 16 residues in the CDR3. The CDR3 nucleotides are TGTGCCAGCAGCTTGGATTCCTGGAGGGGCACAGATACGCAGTATTTT. Its translation is CASSLDSWRGTDTQYF.

This clonotype was recorded once. This likely reflects a read error, since a far larger clone is one base away. The J gene is TRBJ2-7, the V gene TRBV7-9; D may be TRBD1 or TRBD2 (6 bases each). In germline, CDR1 is SEHNR, CDR2 FQNEAQ (reference sequence). This CDR3 is built from 15 residues. CDR3 in DNA: TGTGCCAGCTCCGATGGCGGGACAACGAACTACAAGCAGTACTTC. This sequence encodes CASSDGGTTNYKQYF.

There are many counts of this clonotype. V gene TRBV7-9 combines with J gene TRBJ2-5; D is undetermined. Trimming left V 3 bases short and J 5 bases short, with 4 bases between. CDR3 size: 11 residues. From germline, CDR1 is SEHNR and CDR2 FQNEAQ (reference sequence). The CDR3 sequence: CASSFYETQYF. CDR3 DNA sequence: TGTGCCAGCAGCTTTTACGAGACCCAGTACTTC.

This rearrangement joins TRBV7-9 to TRBJ2-1; TRBD1 might be the D (6 bases). Trimming stripped 7 bases from V and 5 bases from J, with 15 bases between. The CDR3 is made up of 14 amino acids. CDR1 and CDR2 (germline): SEHNR, FQNEAQ (reference sequence). CDR3 amino acids: CASTPSGADNEQFF. DNA of the CDR3: TGTGCCAGCACCCCTTCAGGGGCCGACAATGAGCAGTTCTTC.

This clonotype occurred many times. The chain is built from TRBV4-3 and TRBJ2-5, with D unclear. CDR1 LGHNA and CDR2 YSLEER come from the germline V gene. The CDR3 has 14 amino acids. Trimming shortened V by 3 bases and J by 5 bases, and 13 bases separated the two germline ends. The CDR3 DNA sequence: TGCGCCAGCAGCCAGGAGTGGTCCCGGGAGACCCAGTACTTC. Residues: CASSQEWSRETQYF.

The chain recombines TRBV7-3 with TRBJ2-1; 12 nucleotides align to TRBD2. In germline, CDR1 is SGHTA, CDR2 FQGTGA. The CDR3 contains 16 residues. V lost 5 bases, J lost 6 bases, and 8 bases stayed unmatched. CDR3 in amino acids: CASSRTLAGGLNEQFF. The CDR3 nucleotides are TGTGCCAGCAGCCGAACCCTAGCGGGAGGGCTCAATGAGCAGTTCTTC. The whole variable domain, filled in from reference TRBV7-3 and TRBJ2-1, reads GAGVSQTPSNKVTEKGKYVELRCDPISGHTALYWYRQSLGQGPEFLIYFQGTGAADDSGLPNDRFFAVRPEGSVSTLKIQRTERGDSAVYLCASSRTLAGGLNEQFFGPGTRLTVL.

The gene calls are TRBV27 and TRBJ2-4, with D possibly being TRBD1 (8 bases). Trimming removed 2 bases at V and 8 bases at J, with 13 bases between. The CDR3 consists of 14 residues. Germline V gene data show CDR1 as MNHEY and CDR2 as SMNVEV (reference sequence). The CDR3 sequence is CASSLGQGGDIQYF. The CDR3 DNA follows: TGTGCCAGCAGTTTAGGACAGGGAGGGGACATTCAGTACTTC.

The sample holds many counts of this clonotype. The chain has TRBV5-6 and TRBJ2-7; 8 positions agree with TRBD1. Germline assignment: CDR1 SGHDT and CDR2 YYEEEE. After removal of 4 bases from V and 2 bases from J, the junction contained 14 bases not matched to a gene. This CDR3 is built from 17 residues. The CDR3 bases are TGTGCCAGCAGCATTAAGGGACCGGGACAGGCTCCCTACGAGCAGTACTTC. Encoded protein: CASSIKGPGQAPYEQYF.

The V gene is TRBV5-1, the J gene TRBJ2-7; 11 bases match TRBD1. This CDR3 is built from 15 residues. The ends lost 4 bases at V and 6 bases at J; junction bases unmatched: 9. Per the germline V gene, CDR1 is SGHRS and CDR2 is YFSETQ. CDR3 in DNA: TGCGCCAGCAGCCTTGGACAGGGGGCACTTTTCGAGCAGTACTTC. Its translation: CASSLGQGALFEQYF.

This clonotype was recorded many times. As DNA, the CDR3 is TGTGCCAGCAGCCGGGACAGAATCAACACTGAAGCTTTCTTT. It codes for CASSRDRINTEAFF. This chain connects TRBV11-1 to TRBJ1-1, with 7 bases aligning to TRBD1. In germline, CDR1 is SGHAT, CDR2 FQDESV (reference sequence). The CDR3 runs to 14 residues. After removal of 5 bases from V and 2 bases from J, the junction contained 5 bases not matched to a gene.

This rearrangement joins TRBV7-2 to TRBJ2-2; the match to TRBD2 covers 14 bases. J was trimmed by 10 bases and V by 6 bases; bases with no gene match: 4. The CDR3 loop spans 14 amino acids. CDR1 is SGHTA, CDR2 FQGNSA, per germline. CDR3 amino acids: CASRRTSGGLELFF. The CDR3 coding sequence is TGTGCCAGCAGGCGGACTAGCGGGGGGTTGGAGCTGTTTTTT.

This clonotype was observed at least ten times. This chain joins TRBV7-9 and TRBJ2-3, with D unresolved. CDR3 length equals 14 residues. V was pared by 1 base and J by 2 bases, with 7 bases between. CDR1 SEHNR and CDR2 FQNEAQ come from the germline V gene (reference sequence). The CDR3 loop is CASSLDKFTDTQYF. The CDR3 bases are TGTGCCAGCAGCTTAGACAAGTTCACAGATACGCAGTATTTT. Combining the CDR3 with reference TRBV7-9 and TRBJ2-3 gives the whole variable domain DTGVSQNPRHKITKRGQNVTFRCDPISEHNRLYWYRQTLGQGPEFLTYFQNEAQLEKSRLLSDRFSAERPKGSFSTLEIQRTEQGDSAMYLCASSLDKFTDTQYFGPGTRLTVL.

This clonotype was counted ten times or more. The chain combines TRBV18 with TRBJ2-7; weak D call: TRBD2 (5 bases). The CDR3 is 15 residues long. Looked up from germline, CDR1 is KGHSH and CDR2 is LQKENI. The V end was cut by 4 bases, the J end by 4 bases, with 17 bases between. This chain's CDR3 is CASSQPEASGYEQYF. The DNA for the CDR3 is TGTGCCAGCTCACAGCCGGAGGCGTCCGGGTACGAGCAGTACTTC.

This clonotype was counted ten times or more. J is TRBJ2-5 and V is TRBV11-2; D might be TRBD2 (7 bases). In germline, CDR1 is SGHAT, CDR2 FQNNGV. The CDR3 loop spans 16 amino acids. V lost 3 bases and J 5 bases, leaving 19 bases between the germline ends. CDR3: CASSFLRGGPGETQYF. The CDR3 DNA reads as TGTGCCAGCAGCTTCCTAAGGGGGGGGCCTGGGGAGACCCAGTACTTC.

This clonotype was counted many times. This sequence joins TRBV3-1 and TRBJ2-1, with TRBD2 identical over 8 bases. The length of the CDR3 is 15 residues. V was clipped by 7 bases and J by 4 bases; unmatched bases: 9. Germline values: CDR1 LGHDT, CDR2 YNNKEL (reference sequence). The CDR3 region has the DNA TGTGCCAGCACCACGGCCCGGGGGGGGTACAATGAGCAGTTCTTC. Its protein is CASTTARGGYNEQFF.

This clonotype has just a few counts. The V and J genes are TRBV9 and TRBJ2-1; a possible D gene is TRBD2 (5 bases). CDR1 is SGDLS, CDR2 YYNGEE, per germline. The ends were cut back, 4 bases at V and 3 bases at J, with 14 bases in the middle. The CDR3 consists of 15 residues. CDR3 sequence reads: CASSPDGLIYNEQFF. In DNA form, the CDR3 reads TGTGCCAGCAGCCCTGACGGACTGATCTACAATGAGCAGTTCTTC.